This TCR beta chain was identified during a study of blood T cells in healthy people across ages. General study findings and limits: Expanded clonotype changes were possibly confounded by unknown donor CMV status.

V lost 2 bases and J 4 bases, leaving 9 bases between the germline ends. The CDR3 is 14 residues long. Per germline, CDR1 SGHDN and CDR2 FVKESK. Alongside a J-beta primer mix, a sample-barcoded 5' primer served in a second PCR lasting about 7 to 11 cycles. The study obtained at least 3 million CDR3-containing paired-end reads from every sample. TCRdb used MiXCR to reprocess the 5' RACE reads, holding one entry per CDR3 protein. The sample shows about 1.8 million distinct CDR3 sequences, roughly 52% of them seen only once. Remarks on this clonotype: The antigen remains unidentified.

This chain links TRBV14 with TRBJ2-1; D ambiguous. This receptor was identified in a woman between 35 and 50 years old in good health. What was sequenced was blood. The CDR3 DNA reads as TGTGCCAGCAGCCAAAGTCCAGAGTACAATGAGCAGTTCTTC. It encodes CASSQSPEYNEQFF.